This T cell receptor beta chain was sequenced during a study of cytomegalovirus exposure and HLA in healthy donors. V shed 4 bases and J 3 bases; nucleotides not matched to a gene: 3. CDR1 and CDR2 from the germline V gene are SGHKS and YYEKEE (reference sequence). The CDR3 runs to 13 residues. It was with 60 Vbeta and 13 Jbeta primers that the PCR ran. Produced via immunoSEQ multiplex PCR; TCRdb's table is partial and in-frame only. The table has some 81,000 clones, 72% seen once. The specimen was PBMCs. The receptor was derived from a woman in her thirties or forties in good health and CMV-seropositive. This chain links TRBV5-5 with TRBJ1-1; 7 bases line up with TRBD1. The CDR3 nucleotides read TGTGCCAGCAGCCGAGGGACAGACACTGAAGCTTTCTTT. Translated: CASSRGTDTEAFF.